The 30 T cell receptor beta chains below were found in one sample sequenced in a study of cytomegalovirus exposure and HLA in healthy donors (TCRdb year 2017). Library prep was done by the immunoSEQ multiplex PCR assay. The multiplex PCR relied on a mix of 60 forward primers for TCR Vbeta segments and 13 reverse primers for TCR Jbeta segments. TCRdb provides this immuneACCESS table in a form limited to in-frame rearrangements. Some clones are lacking; in checked studies, under half of them reflect an unresolved V gene, and why the rest are absent is not known. The sample has more than 130,000 clones on record, approximately 80% of them singletons. The ten largest account for roughly 4.7% of the sample. Sequencing was carried out using PBMCs. These receptors came from a male donor in good health and CMV-seronegative.

The chain couples TRBV28 to TRBJ2-3; D is possibly TRBD1 (6 bases). The CDR3 covers 16 residues. Germline V CDR1 and CDR2: MDHEN, SYDVKM. V lost 1 base, J lost 0 bases, and 11 bases lay in between. The CDR3 reads CASSLLGTRSTDTQYF. CDR3 nucleotides: TGTGCCAGCAGTTTATTAGGGACACGTAGCACAGATACGCAGTATTTT.

For this clone: Additional DNA sequences in this sample encode the identical CDR3. The rearrangement links TRBV9 to TRBJ1-5; 7 bases are a match to TRBD1. Germline values: CDR1 SGDLS, CDR2 YYNGEE. This CDR3 region has 14 residues. V shed 2 bases and J 4 bases; nucleotides not matched to a gene: 3. The CDR3 coding sequence is TGTGCCAGCAGCGTCGGGACAGTAAATCAGCCCCAGCATTTT. Protein product: CASSVGTVNQPQHF. Looking up the rest from reference TRBV9 and TRBJ1-5 gives the full variable domain: DSGVTQTPKHLITATGQRVTLRCSPRSGDLSVYWYQQSLDQGLQFLIQYYNGEERAKGNILERFSAQQFPDLHSELNLSSLELGDSALYFCASSVGTVNQPQHFGDGTRLSIL.

The CDR3: CASSLGPGGYRGGWTQHF. CDR3 DNA: TGTGCCAGCAGCTTGGGCCCCGGGGGGTATAGGGGAGGTTGGACCCAGCATTTT. The V and J genes are TRBV5-5 and TRBJ1-5; a weak D match, TRBD1 (5 bases). The CDR3 is 18 residues long. Germline values: CDR1 SGHKS, CDR2 YYEKEE (reference sequence). Trimming removed 0 bases from V and 11 bases from J, with 27 bases in between. Combining the CDR3 with reference TRBV5-5 and TRBJ1-5 gives the whole variable domain DAGVTQSPTHLIKTRGQQVTLRCSPISGHKSVSWYQQVLGQGPQFIFQYYEKEERGRGNFPDRFSARQFPNYSSELNVNALLLGDSALYLCASSLGPGGYRGGWTQHFGDGTRLSIL.

V usage is TRBV5-5 and J usage is TRBJ2-7; D possibly corresponds to TRBD1 (6 bases). This CDR3 has 13 residues. Germline CDR1 SGHKS, CDR2 YYEKEE (reference sequence). The ends were cut back, 1 base at V and 5 bases at J, with 10 bases in the middle. CDR3 region: CASSLRHRDEQYF. CDR3 in DNA: TGTGCCAGCAGCTTGCGGCACAGGGACGAGCAGTACTTC.

This clone has a single count. The chain uses TRBV29-1 and TRBJ1-4; TRBD1 is a possible D gene (6 bases). This CDR3 comprises 12 residues. Trimming cost V 5 bases and J 8 bases, with 12 bases left between them. CDR1 and CDR2 from the germline V gene are SQVTM and ANQGSEA. The CDR3 coding sequence is TGCAGCGTTAGGGGGACGGGGGAAAAACTGTTTTTT. Translated, it gives CSVRGTGEKLFF.

This clone has only one observation. The chain uses TRBV27 and TRBJ2-7, with 7 positions matching TRBD1. The length of the CDR3 is 15 residues. Germline trimming cut 8 bases from V and 2 bases from J; bases unmatched to any gene: 12. The germline CDR1 and CDR2 sequences are MNHEY and SMNVEV (reference sequence). The DNA for the CDR3 is TGTGCCAGCTCGAAAGACAGGGAAGGGACCTACGAGCAGTACTTC. It is translated as CASSKDREGTYEQYF.

The chain uses TRBV11-2 and TRBJ2-1, with 7 bases matching TRBD1. V shed 5 bases and J 12 bases; nucleotides not matched to a gene: 22. The germline V gene encodes CDR1 SGHAT and CDR2 FQNNGV. The CDR3 runs 17 residues. The CDR3 DNA reads TGTGCCAGCAGCCCAGGGGAGACAGGGCTCGCTACAATGAGGCAGTTCTTC. It is translated as CASSPGETGLATMRQFF.

The chain carries TRBV6-5 and TRBJ2-7; a possible D gene is TRBD1 (5 bases). V was cut by 0 bases and J by 3 bases, with 9 bases left in between. The CDR3 is 14 amino acids. The germline V gene encodes CDR1 MNHEY and CDR2 SVGAGI. Written as DNA, the CDR3 is TGTGCCAGCAGTTACTCAACAGGCAACTACGAGCAGTACTTC. Translated, it gives CASSYSTGNYEQYF.

The chain carries TRBV2 and TRBJ2-5; 8 bases agree with TRBD1. Germline CDR1 and CDR2: SNHLY and FYNNEI. The trim removed 11 bases at V and 3 bases at J, leaving 17 bases unmatched. This CDR3 has 16 residues. The CDR3 region has the DNA TGTGCCCCACGGCCCGACAGGGGAGGAGTGGAAGAGACCCAGTACTTC. Translation gives CAPRPDRGGVEETQYF.

The chain employs TRBV2 and TRBJ2-3; D is undetermined. CDR1 is SNHLY and CDR2 is FYNNEI in the germline V gene. V was cut by 8 bases and J by 2 bases, with 17 bases left in between. CDR3 length equals 15 residues. CDR3 sequence: CASWKRSGPTDTQYF. The CDR3 nucleotides read TGTGCCAGCTGGAAGAGGTCTGGTCCCACAGATACGCAGTATTTT.

The chain uses TRBV6-5 and TRBJ2-5, with 7 bases matching TRBD1. Trimming cost V 7 bases and J 5 bases; bases outside gene matches: 10. Germline-derived CDR1 and CDR2 are MNHEY and SVGAGI. The CDR3 length is 14 residues. The CDR3 nucleotides read TGTGCCAGCAAGGGGGCAGGGCTGAGGGAGACCCAGTACTTC. Its protein product is CASKGAGLRETQYF.

The chain combines TRBV5-4 with TRBJ1-1; 10 nucleotides align to TRBD1. Germline V gene lookup returns CDR1 SGHNT and CDR2 YYREEE (reference sequence). This CDR3 is built from 15 residues. V gave up 3 bases and J gave up 4 bases; unmatched junction bases: 6. The CDR3 nucleotides are TGTGCCAGCAGCTATGGGACAGGGGAAAGCACTGAAGCTTTCTTT. It specifies CASSYGTGESTEAFF.

The chain links TRBV6-6 to TRBJ2-7; D gene unclear. V lost 0 bases and J 2 bases, leaving 11 bases between the germline ends. This CDR3 is 15 amino acids long. CDR1 and CDR2 (germline): MNHNY, SVGAGI (reference sequence). The CDR3 nucleotides are TGTGCCAGCAGTTACTCCCCGGCAGGTCCCTACGAGCAGTACTTC. The encoded protein is CASSYSPAGPYEQYF.

The rearrangement links TRBV5-1 to TRBJ2-3, with D uncertain. The CDR3 has 14 amino acids. CDR1 and CDR2 from the germline V gene are SGHRS and YFSETQ. Trimming took 1 base from V and 1 from J, leaving 7 bases between them. The CDR3 protein is CASSLSEGTDTQYF. The CDR3 coding sequence is TGCGCCAGCAGCTTGAGTGAGGGCACAGATACGCAGTATTTT.

The V and J genes are TRBV5-1 and TRBJ2-2; 7 bases map to TRBD2. Germline CDR1 and CDR2: SGHRS and YFSETQ. The CDR3 length is 14 residues. J lost 4 bases, V lost 2 bases, and 2 bases had no gene match. The CDR3 is CASSFGGSTGELFF. CDR3 sequence (DNA): TGCGCCAGCAGCTTCGGGGGGTCCACCGGGGAGCTGTTTTTT.

This rearrangement joins TRBV5-1 to TRBJ2-7; tentatively, D is TRBD2 (7 bases). Germline V gives CDR1 SGHRS, CDR2 YFSETQ. The CDR3 has 17 residues. Trimming left V 0 bases short and J 3 bases short, with 19 bases between. The CDR3 is CASSLAMGAGESYEQYF. CDR3 in DNA: TGCGCCAGCAGCTTGGCCATGGGGGCGGGGGAGAGCTACGAGCAGTACTTC.

This clone was picked up a small number of times. V is TRBV7-2 and J is TRBJ1-2, with TRBD1 matching 10 bases. Germline V gene lookup returns CDR1 SGHTA and CDR2 FQGNSA. The J segment lost 7 bases and the V segment lost 0 bases, leaving 5 bases of the junction unmatched. The CDR3 has 15 residues. The DNA of the CDR3 is TGTGCCAGCAGCTTAGCGGGGACAGGGGTAGGTGGCTACACCTTC. Protein sequence: CASSLAGTGVGGYTF.

This clone was seen a single time. The genes are TRBV5-1 and TRBJ2-1; 7 bases fit TRBD2. Trimming cost V 0 bases and J 4 bases; bases outside gene matches: 4. The germline CDR1 and CDR2 sequences are SGHRS and YFSETQ. The CDR3 runs 15 residues. CDR3 DNA sequence: TGCGCCAGCAGCTTGGGAGCGGGGTATTACAATGAGCAGTTCTTC. Translated, it gives CASSLGAGYYNEQFF.

The rearrangement links TRBV30 to TRBJ2-7; 7 bases match TRBD1. With 0 bases clipped from V and 3 bases from J, the junction kept 14 bases outside the gene matches. From germline, CDR1 is GTSNPN and CDR2 SVGIG (reference sequence). The CDR3 contains 17 residues. The CDR3 reads CAWSVNRQGLPYYEQYF. The CDR3 nucleotides read TGTGCCTGGAGTGTAAATAGACAGGGATTACCTTACTACGAGCAGTACTTC.

V usage is TRBV28 and J usage is TRBJ1-3; TRBD1 matches 7 bases. The CDR3 consists of 15 residues. The V segment lost 4 bases and the J segment 0 bases; nucleotides outside the gene matches: 3. Per the germline V gene, CDR1 is MDHEN and CDR2 is SYDVKM. CDR3: CASSSWDSSGNTIYF. The CDR3 nucleotides read TGTGCCAGCAGTTCCTGGGACAGCTCTGGAAACACCATATATTTT. Using reference TRBV28 and TRBJ1-3 for the parts outside the CDR3, the full variable domain is DVKVTQSSRYLVKRTGEKVFLECVQDMDHENMFWYRQDPGLGLRLIYFSYDVKMKEKGDIPEGYSVSREKKERFSLILESASTNQTSMYLCASSSWDSSGNTIYFGEGSWLTVV.

This rearrangement joins TRBV4-1 to TRBJ2-1; the match to TRBD2 covers 11 bases. Trimming removed 1 base from V and 5 bases from J; junction bases left unmatched: 10. The CDR3 consists of 18 residues. Germline CDR1 is MGHRA and CDR2 is YSYEKL. The CDR3 nucleotides are TGCGCCAGCAGCCAAGGTTTAGCGGGGGGGCCCAGAAACAATGAGCAGTTCTTC. Amino acid sequence: CASSQGLAGGPRNNEQFF.

Details on this clone: The conserved phenylalanine or tryptophan normally closing the CDR3 is absent here, so this likely arose from a read error. This chain uses TRBV6-5 with TRBJ1-2; D call uncertain. The CDR3 is made up of 14 amino acids. Germline CDR1 and CDR2: MNHEY and SVGAGI. V lost 4 bases to trimming and J lost 4 bases, with 13 bases between them. DNA of the CDR3: TGTGCCAGCAGTTCTCGGGATTTGATCTATGGCTACACCCTC. It codes for CASSSRDLIYGYTL.

The chain has TRBV4-1 and TRBJ2-2; possible D gene TRBD2, 5 bases. From germline, CDR1 is MGHRA and CDR2 YSYEKL. Trimming removed 4 bases from V and 0 bases from J, with 24 bases in between. The CDR3 sequence is 20 residues long. Here the CDR3 DNA reads TGCGCCAGCAGCCCAGGTAACTTAGGGAGTGCGCGATCGAACACCGGGGAGCTGTTTTTT. Protein sequence: CASSPGNLGSARSNTGELFF.

This clone occurred a few times. The chain employs TRBV4-3 and TRBJ2-7; 7 bases are shared with TRBD1. This CDR3 spans 15 amino acids. Germline V gene data show CDR1 as LGHNA and CDR2 as YSLEER. The trim removed 4 bases at V and 3 bases at J, leaving 9 bases unmatched. CDR3 sequence (DNA): TGCGCCAGCAGCCCACGGACAGGAGGAGTCTACGAGCAGTACTTC. Its protein is CASSPRTGGVYEQYF.

The genes are TRBV27 and TRBJ2-7; TRBD2 matches 7 bases. The ends lost 8 bases at V and 0 bases at J; junction bases unmatched: 1. Germline lookup yields CDR1 MNHEY and CDR2 SMNVEV (reference sequence). The CDR3 runs to 12 residues. CDR3 nucleotides: TGTGCCAGCGGGACTAACTCCTACGAGCAGTACTTC. Translated, it gives CASGTNSYEQYF.

This sequence joins TRBV28 and TRBJ1-6, with 7 positions matching TRBD1. This CDR3 is 14 amino acids long. V gave up 3 bases and J gave up 7 bases; unmatched junction bases: 3. CDR1 and CDR2 from the germline V gene are MDHEN and SYDVKM. Here the CDR3 reads CASSLPGGNSPLHF. DNA of the CDR3: TGTGCCAGCAGTTTGCCAGGGGGAAATTCACCCCTCCACTTT.

This clone was seen only once. J is TRBJ1-1 and V is TRBV5-8, with no clear D. The CDR3 covers 13 residues. Trimming removed 2 bases at V and 0 bases at J, with 5 bases between. Germline lookup yields CDR1 SGHTS and CDR2 YDEGEE. The CDR3 region is CASSFIMNTEAFF. The CDR3 nucleotides read TGTGCCAGCAGCTTTATTATGAACACTGAAGCTTTCTTT. The full variable domain, in which reference TRBV5-8 and TRBJ1-1 provide the parts outside the CDR3, is EAGVTQSPTHLIKTRGQQATLRCSPISGHTSVYWYQQALGLGLQFLLWYDEGEERNRGNFPPRFSGRQFPNYSSELNVNALELEDSALYLCASSFIMNTEAFFGQGTRLTVV.

This chain's CDR3 is CASSLTGGSTDTQYF. CDR3 coding DNA: TGTGCCAGCAGCTTAACGGGAGGGAGCACAGATACGCAGTATTTT. The rearrangement uses TRBV13 and TRBJ2-3; 8 positions match TRBD2. V shed 2 bases and J 0 bases; nucleotides not matched to a gene: 1. The CDR3 is 15 amino acids. Germline V gene data show CDR1 as PRHDT and CDR2 as FYEKMQ (reference sequence).

This chain links TRBV2 with TRBJ1-6; the D is unclear. The V gene lost 7 bases and the J gene lost 7 bases, with 17 bases spanning the gap. Germline assignment: CDR1 SNHLY and CDR2 FYNNEI. This CDR3 is built from 15 residues. The CDR3 bases are TGTGCCAGCACCTCACTCAGGACGGGAAATTCACCCCTCCACTTT. Residues: CASTSLRTGNSPLHF.

The rearrangement links TRBV27 to TRBJ1-1; D unclear. V gave up 2 bases and J gave up 1 base, with 2 bases separating them. The CDR3 has 12 amino acids. Germline CDR1 MNHEY, CDR2 SMNVEV (reference sequence). CDR3: CASSLQNTEAFF. The DNA of the CDR3 is TGTGCCAGCAGTTTACAGAACACTGAAGCTTTCTTT.